The 25 T cell receptor beta chains presented below share a single source sample, sequenced in a study of T cells after yellow fever vaccination. TCRdb itself ran the 5' RACE reads through MiXCR, one entry per CDR3 protein. The sample has just under 600,000 distinct CDR3 sequences; approximately 13% are singletons. The sequencing used PBMCs, collected on the day of the yellow fever booster vaccination. Every receptor here comes from a man aged 30-40 years who received the YFV17D yellow fever vaccine.

The table lists this clonotype with a few counts. The chain recombines TRBV11-2 with TRBJ2-1; maybe TRBD2 (6 bases). Germline CDR1 and CDR2: SGHAT and FQNNGV. The CDR3 covers 14 residues. Trimming took 4 bases from V and 5 from J, leaving 12 bases between them. CDR3 in amino acids: CASSYSGVNNEQFF. CDR3 DNA: TGTGCCAGCAGCTATAGCGGAGTGAACAATGAGCAGTTCTTC.

This clonotype was recorded at least ten times. This rearrangement joins TRBV10-3 to TRBJ1-1; D is undetermined. The CDR3 sequence is 17 residues long. Germline CDR1 reads ENHRY; CDR2 reads SYGVKD. Trimming shortened V by 6 bases and J by 2 bases, and 22 bases separated the two germline ends. DNA for the CDR3: TGTGCCATCAGGGAGGGCAATATCAACACCATAAACACTGAAGCTTTCTTT. Translated, it gives CAIREGNINTINTEAFF.

This clonotype was counted only a few times. The chain uses TRBV3-1 and TRBJ2-7; D call uncertain. CDR3 length: 12 residues. Germline values: CDR1 LGHDT, CDR2 YNNKEL (reference sequence). The ends were cut back, 1 base at V and 3 bases at J, with 4 bases in the middle. CDR3 coding DNA: TGTGCCAGCAGCCAAGTGGTCTACGAGCAGTACTTC. Its protein is CASSQVVYEQYF.

This chain connects TRBV24-1 to TRBJ2-1; TRBD2 matches at 8 bases. The ends lost 3 bases at V and 8 bases at J; junction bases unmatched: 8. The germline CDR1 and CDR2 sequences are KGHDR and SFDVKD. The CDR3 has 15 residues. The CDR3 DNA reads TGTGCCACCAGTGATGCCGGGACTAGTCGTGATGAGCAGTTCTTC. This encodes CATSDAGTSRDEQFF.

This clonotype showed up just a few times. V usage is TRBV7-6 and J usage is TRBJ2-3; D gene ambiguous. CDR3 length: 16 residues. The V gene lost 5 bases and the J gene lost 4 bases, with 19 bases spanning the gap. Germline values: CDR1 SGHVS, CDR2 FNYEAQ. The CDR3 region is CASSPLRGSNPDTQYF. The CDR3 coding sequence is TGTGCCAGCAGCCCGTTGAGAGGATCCAACCCAGATACGCAGTATTTT.

V usage is TRBV10-2 and J usage is TRBJ2-3; D is possibly TRBD2 (6 bases). CDR1 WSHSY and CDR2 SAAADI come from the germline V gene. With 5 bases removed from V and 6 bases from J, the gap between germline ends came to 15 bases. The CDR3 loop spans 14 amino acids. In nucleotides, the CDR3 is TGCGCCAGCAGTTCTAGGCTAGCGTGGGATACGCAGTATTTT. Encoded protein: CASSSRLAWDTQYF.

The CDR3 here is CAISPTSGDTQYF. The CDR3 DNA reads as TGTGCCATCAGTCCAACTAGCGGGGATACGCAGTATTTT. The chain is built from TRBV10-3 and TRBJ2-3; TRBD2 agrees at 9 bases. V trimming: 5 bases; J trimming: 6 bases; junction bases outside the gene matches: 3. The CDR3 loop spans 13 amino acids. Germline assignment: CDR1 ENHRY and CDR2 SYGVKD.

A few counts support this clonotype. The genes are TRBV9 and TRBJ2-6; 9 bases align to TRBD1. J was trimmed by 2 bases and V by 3 bases; bases with no gene match: 12. The germline CDR1 and CDR2 sequences are SGDLS and YYNGEE. The CDR3 covers 19 residues. The chain's CDR3 is CASSDRRDRVKTGANVLTF. In DNA, the CDR3 is TGTGCCAGCAGCGATCGCCGGGACAGGGTTAAGACTGGGGCCAACGTCCTGACTTTC.

There are a few counts of this clonotype. This rearrangement joins TRBV5-1 to TRBJ2-1; no definite D call. Germline V gene data show CDR1 as SGHRS and CDR2 as YFSETQ. This CDR3 has 12 amino acids. Between the trimmed V and J ends, which lost 4 bases and 8 bases, there was a span of 10 bases. The CDR3, as DNA: TGCGCCAGCAGCCCGGAAGCTCATGAGCAGTTCTTC. Residues: CASSPEAHEQFF.

This clonotype has just a few counts. This chain connects TRBV25-1 to TRBJ1-1, with D uncertain. Trimming cost V 6 bases and J 7 bases, with 15 bases left between them. Germline CDR1 MGHDK, CDR2 SYGVNS. The CDR3 loop spans 13 amino acids. The CDR3: CASSPPGYSEAFF. DNA of the CDR3: TGTGCCAGCAGCCCTCCGGGGTACAGTGAAGCTTTCTTT.

A few counts support this clonotype. The chain carries TRBV5-1 and TRBJ2-1; 7 positions agree with TRBD2. The junction had 2 bases not matched to a gene; V was cut back by 2 bases and J by 6 bases. CDR1 SGHRS and CDR2 YFSETQ come from the germline V gene. CDR3 length: 13 residues. CDR3 in amino acids: CASSFSSGNEQFF. The CDR3 DNA sequence: TGCGCCAGCAGCTTTTCTAGCGGCAATGAGCAGTTCTTC.

In this sample, this clonotype turned up many times. V is TRBV20-1 and J is TRBJ2-1; D call uncertain. The CDR3 contains 16 residues. V lost 3 bases to trimming and J lost 0 bases, with 15 bases between them. The germline V gene has CDR1 DFQATT and CDR2 SNEGSKA (reference sequence). The CDR3 bases are TGCAGTGCTAGTAGGAATGCACTGGGCTCCTACAATGAGCAGTTCTTC. Amino acid sequence: CSASRNALGSYNEQFF.

This clonotype was counted many times. V usage is TRBV5-6 and J usage is TRBJ2-5, with D uncertain. V lost 3 bases to trimming and J lost 3 bases, with 12 bases between them. This CDR3 comprises 14 residues. CDR1 is SGHDT and CDR2 is YYEEEE in the germline V gene. CDR3 loop: CASSSLDREETQYF. CDR3 nucleotide sequence: TGTGCCAGCAGCTCACTGGATAGGGAAGAGACCCAGTACTTC.

The rearrangement uses TRBV20-1 and TRBJ2-5; tentative D call: TRBD1 (7 bases). The ends were cut back, 0 bases at V and 4 bases at J, with 12 bases in the middle. The CDR3 contains 14 residues. The germline gives CDR1 DFQATT, CDR2 SNEGSKA (reference sequence). CDR3 in amino acids: CSARDFQGGETQYF. In DNA form, the CDR3 reads TGCAGTGCTAGAGATTTTCAGGGGGGAGAGACCCAGTACTTC.

A few counts support this clonotype. This chain uses TRBV20-1 with TRBJ2-6; possible D gene TRBD2, 5 bases. V was trimmed by 0 bases and J by 1 base, leaving 7 bases between them. The CDR3 length is 15 residues. CDR1 and CDR2 from the germline V gene are DFQATT and SNEGSKA (reference sequence). The CDR3 DNA sequence: TGCAGTGCTAGAGAGACTACTTCTGGGGCCAACGTCCTGACTTTC. Translated: CSARETTSGANVLTF.

This chain links TRBV28 with TRBJ2-4; D not certain. Germline V gives CDR1 MDHEN, CDR2 SYDVKM. V gave up 2 bases and J gave up 0 bases, with 8 bases separating them. The CDR3 sequence is 15 residues long. The CDR3 DNA follows: TGTGCCAGCAGTTTAATAAGTTTAGCCAAAAACATTCAGTACTTC. Amino acid sequence: CASSLISLAKNIQYF.

This clonotype was picked up a small number of times. The genes are TRBV29-1 and TRBJ2-1; D gene uncertain. CDR3 length: 10 residues. The germline V gene has CDR1 SQVTM and CDR2 ANQGSEA. Trimming took 4 bases from V and 10 from J, leaving 8 bases between them. The CDR3 region is CSVALGEQFF. The CDR3 coding sequence is TGCAGCGTTGCTTTAGGCGAGCAGTTCTTC.

This chain links TRBV5-1 with TRBJ2-1; 13 nucleotides match TRBD2. Germline trimming cut 5 bases from V and 8 bases from J; bases unmatched to any gene: 16. Germline assignment: CDR1 SGHRS and CDR2 YFSETQ. The CDR3 loop spans 18 amino acids. The DNA for the CDR3 is TGCGCCAGCAGTCTAGGACAGCGAACTAGCGGGAGGGACTATGAGCAGTTCTTC. Translating it yields CASSLGQRTSGRDYEQFF. The variable domain in full, with the rest retrieved from reference TRBV5-1 and TRBJ2-1, is KAGVTQTPRYLIKTRGQQVTLSCSPISGHRSVSWYQQTPGQGLQFLFEYFSETQRNKGNFPGRFSGRQFSNSRSEMNVSTLELGDSALYLCASSLGQRTSGRDYEQFFGPGTRLTVL.

This clonotype was found a few times. The rearrangement joins TRBV20-1 to TRBJ1-5; 8 positions match TRBD1. CDR1 and CDR2 (germline): DFQATT, SNEGSKA (reference sequence). The ends lost 3 bases at V and 0 bases at J; junction bases unmatched: 1. The CDR3 runs 14 residues. In DNA, the CDR3 is TGCAGTGCTAGGGACAGGGCTAGCAATCAGCCCCAGCATTTT. Translated, it gives CSARDRASNQPQHF.

This clonotype came up many times. CDR3 nucleotide sequence: TGTGCCAGCAGCCAAGACCGTACAGGGAACAATGAGCAGTTCTTC. Protein product: CASSQDRTGNNEQFF. The chain joins TRBV4-2 to TRBJ2-1, with D possibly being TRBD1 (6 bases). The germline CDR1 and CDR2 sequences are LGHNA and YNFKEQ. This CDR3 contains 15 residues. Trimming stripped 0 bases from V and 5 bases from J, with 11 bases between.

This chain links TRBV5-1 with TRBJ1-4; D gene ambiguous. Trimming removed 4 bases at V and 4 bases at J, with 17 bases between. The length of the CDR3 is 16 residues. Germline V CDR1 and CDR2: SGHRS, YFSETQ. The CDR3 region is CASSSPKKGNNEKLFF. The DNA of the CDR3 is TGCGCCAGCAGCAGTCCAAAGAAGGGAAATAATGAAAAACTGTTTTTT.

The sample holds a few counts of this clonotype. V usage is TRBV15 and J usage is TRBJ2-7; TRBD2 aligns across 9 bases. V lost 8 bases and J lost 0; bases outside the gene matches: 14. Per germline, CDR1 LNHNV and CDR2 YYDKDF (reference sequence). CDR3 size: 17 residues. The CDR3 sequence is CATSRGRLTSGSYEQYF. The CDR3 DNA follows: TGTGCCACCTCGAGGGGCCGGCTGACTAGCGGCTCCTACGAGCAGTACTTC.

This clonotype came up a few times. CDR3 nucleotide sequence: TGTGCCAGCAGGCCCAGCGGGAGAGCCTGGCATGAGCAGTTCTTC. Translating it yields CASRPSGRAWHEQFF. J is TRBJ2-1 and V is TRBV5-6; 8 bases map to TRBD2. The CDR3 loop spans 15 amino acids. The junction had 12 bases not matched to a gene; V was cut back by 5 bases and J by 8 bases. Germline lookup yields CDR1 SGHDT and CDR2 YYEEEE.

This clonotype came up a few times. The J gene is TRBJ2-3, the V gene TRBV7-6, with TRBD2 identical over 10 bases. The CDR3 length is 17 residues. The germline V gene encodes CDR1 SGHVS and CDR2 FNYEAQ. The J segment lost 3 bases and the V segment lost 5 bases, leaving 11 bases of the junction unmatched. The CDR3 nucleotides read TGTGCCAGCAGCGAAGGGGTTGGAGCGGGAGGGACAGATACGCAGTATTTT. It encodes CASSEGVGAGGTDTQYF.

The V and J genes are TRBV14 and TRBJ2-1; TRBD1 agrees at 8 bases. The J segment lost 9 bases and the V segment lost 5 bases, leaving 9 bases of the junction unmatched. CDR3 length equals 14 residues. Germline V gene sequence: CDR1 SGHDN, CDR2 FVKESK. CDR3 sequence: CASSFDRGRGEQFF. The CDR3 nucleotides read TGTGCCAGCAGCTTCGACAGGGGAAGGGGTGAGCAGTTCTTC.